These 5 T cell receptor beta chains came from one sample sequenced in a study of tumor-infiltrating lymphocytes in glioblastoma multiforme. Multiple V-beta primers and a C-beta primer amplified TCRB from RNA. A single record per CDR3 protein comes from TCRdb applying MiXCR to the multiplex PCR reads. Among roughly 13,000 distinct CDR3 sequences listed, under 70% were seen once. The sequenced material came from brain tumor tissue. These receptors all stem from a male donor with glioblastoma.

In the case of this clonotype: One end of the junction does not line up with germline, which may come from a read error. This CDR3 reads CSVLLDRGSDTQYF. Written as DNA, the CDR3 is TGCAGCGTCCTCCTTGACAGGGGGTCAGATACGCAGTACTTT. The chain carries TRBV29-1 and TRBJ2-3, with 9 bases identical to TRBD1. The CDR3 extends over 14 amino acids. From germline, CDR1 is SQVTM and CDR2 ANQGSEA.

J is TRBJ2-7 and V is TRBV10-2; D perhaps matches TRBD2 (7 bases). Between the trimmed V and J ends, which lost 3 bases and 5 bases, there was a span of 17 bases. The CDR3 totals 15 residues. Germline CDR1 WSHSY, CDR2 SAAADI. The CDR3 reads CASSEWEGGRNEQYF. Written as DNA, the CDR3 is TGCGCCAGCAGTGAATGGGAGGGGGGCCGGAACGAGCAGTACTTC.

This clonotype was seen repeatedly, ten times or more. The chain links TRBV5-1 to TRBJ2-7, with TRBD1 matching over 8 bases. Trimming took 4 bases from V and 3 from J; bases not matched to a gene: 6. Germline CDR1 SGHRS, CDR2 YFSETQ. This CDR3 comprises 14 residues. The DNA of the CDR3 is TGCGCCAGCAGCCCGGGACAGGACGGCTACGAGCAGTACTTC. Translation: CASSPGQDGYEQYF.

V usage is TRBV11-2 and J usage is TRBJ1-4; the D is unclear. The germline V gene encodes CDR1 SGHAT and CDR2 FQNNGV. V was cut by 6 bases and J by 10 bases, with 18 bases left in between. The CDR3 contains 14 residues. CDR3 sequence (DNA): TGTGCCAGCAGTCTCATTACTTCTCATGGAAAACTGTTTTTT. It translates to CASSLITSHGKLFF. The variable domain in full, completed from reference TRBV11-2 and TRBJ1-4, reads EAGVAQSPRYKIIEKRQSVAFWCNPISGHATLYWYQQILGQGPKLLIQFQNNGVVDDSQLPKDRFSAERLKGVDSTLKIQPAKLEDSAVYLCASSLITSHGKLFFGSGTQLSVL.

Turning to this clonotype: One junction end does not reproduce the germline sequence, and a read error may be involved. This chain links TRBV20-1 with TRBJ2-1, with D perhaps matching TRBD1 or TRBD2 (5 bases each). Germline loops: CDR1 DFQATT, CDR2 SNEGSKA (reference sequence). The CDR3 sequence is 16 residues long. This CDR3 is CSARGQGVGSHNEQFF. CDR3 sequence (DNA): TGCAGTGCTAGAGGGCAGGGAGTAGGCTCCCACAATGAGCAGTTCTTC.